The rows below give T cell receptor beta chains drawn from one sample of a study of shared clonotypes between healthy human individuals. Sequenced by immunoSEQ multiplex PCR; TCRdb stores in-frame clones only, minus some. This table has roughly 120,000 clones, approximately 70% appearing once. The sequenced sample was memory CD8+ T cells sorted from blood. The origin of the receptors is a woman aged 25 to 39 in good health. Both conserved end residues are part of each CDR3. D genes are given only for firm matches. Part of the rows lack a size; the others show once, few, many or a class for expanded clones.

size: NA; J: TRBJ2-3; D: NA; V: TRBV9; DNA: TGTGCCAGCAGCGTAGGTGGGCTTTACACAGATACGCAGTATTTT; CDR3: CASSVGGLYTDTQYF
size: few; J: TRBJ2-6; D: NA; V: TRBV6-4; DNA: TGTGCCAGCAGTGACTCCAACTCTGGGGCCAACGTCCTGACTTTC; CDR3: CASSDSNSGANVLTF
size: NA; J: TRBJ1-4; D: TRBD1; V: TRBV13; DNA: TGTGCCAGTGGGGGACAGGGGAGTAGGAAACTGTTTTTT; CDR3: CASGGQGSRKLFF
size: NA; J: TRBJ2-7; D: NA; V: TRBV5-5; DNA: TGTGCCAGCAGCTTAACAGGTGCCTACGAGCAGTACTTC; CDR3: CASSLTGAYEQYF
size: once; J: TRBJ1-2; D: TRBD1; V: TRBV5-4; DNA: TGTGCCAGCAGCCCGGACAGGTCCAACTATGGCTACACCTTC; CDR3: CASSPDRSNYGYTF
size: NA; J: TRBJ2-7; D: TRBD1; V: TRBV10-1; DNA: TGCGCCAGCAGTGTTCGGGACAGCACCTACGAGCAGTACTTC; CDR3: CASSVRDSTYEQYF
size: NA; J: TRBJ2-7; D: TRBD2; V: TRBV27; DNA: TGTGCCAGCAGCCAAGGTTTTAGCGGGGGAACCTACGAGCAGTACTTC; CDR3: CASSQGFSGGTYEQYF
size: NA; J: TRBJ2-7; D: TRBD2; V: TRBV25-1; DNA: TGTGCCAGCAGTGAAGGGGCTAGCGGGAGTTTCAACGAGCAGTACTTC; CDR3: CASSEGASGSFNEQYF
size: NA; J: TRBJ2-1; D: TRBD1; V: TRBV5-1; DNA: TGCGCCAGCAGCCCCGACAGGGTATTACCCTACAATGAGCAGTTCTTC; CDR3: CASSPDRVLPYNEQFF
size: NA; J: TRBJ1-2; D: NA; V: TRBV29-1; DNA: TGCAGCGGGGGACCTACAACGCCGGGGTATGGCTACACCTTC; CDR3: CSGGPTTPGYGYTF
size: NA; J: TRBJ1-5; D: NA; V: TRBV4-2; DNA: TGTGCCAGCAGCCCTCAGGGAGGGGGTAGCAATCAGCCCCAGCATTTT; CDR3: CASSPQGGGSNQPQHF
size: NA; J: TRBJ2-7; D: NA; V: TRBV10-2; DNA: TGCGCCAGCAGTGTGGACAGAACTAGCTTATACGAGCAGTACTTC; CDR3: CASSVDRTSLYEQYF
size: NA; J: TRBJ1-5; D: NA; V: TRBV19; DNA: TGTGCCAGTAGTATTCGTCAGGGTTATAGCAATCAGCCCCAGCATTTT; CDR3: CASSIRQGYSNQPQHF
size: many; J: TRBJ2-5; D: NA; V: TRBV7-6; DNA: TGTGCCAGCAGCACCCCGGGGGAGGCCCAGTACTTC; CDR3: CASSTPGEAQYF
size: NA; J: TRBJ1-5; D: TRBD1; V: TRBV11-1; DNA: TGTGCCAGCAGCTTTAGGGACAGAGAACTCCTTAGCAATCAGCCCCAGCATTTT; CDR3: CASSFRDRELLSNQPQHF
size: NA; J: TRBJ2-6; D: NA; V: TRBV13; DNA: TGTGCCAGCAGCGCTGGGGTTGGGGCCAACGTCCTGACTTTC; CDR3: CASSAGVGANVLTF
size: few; J: TRBJ1-3; D: NA; V: TRBV15; DNA: TGTGCCACCAGCACCAACAGGGACGGTGGAAACACCATATATTTT; CDR3: CATSTNRDGGNTIYF
size: many; J: TRBJ2-1; D: NA; V: TRBV10-2; DNA: TGCGCCAGCAGGGAGGCCTACAATGAGCAGTTCTTC; CDR3: CASREAYNEQFF
size: NA; J: TRBJ2-5; D: NA; V: TRBV6-1; DNA: TGTGCCAGCAGTGAAGTGGGCGCAGGGGGGACACAAGAGACCCAGTACTTC; CDR3: CASSEVGAGGTQETQYF
size: NA; J: TRBJ1-4; D: NA; V: TRBV2; DNA: TGTGCCAGCAGATTCGACAGGCGAGCTTCGGGTGAAAAACTGTTTTTT; CDR3: CASRFDRRASGEKLFF
size: NA; J: TRBJ1-1; D: NA; V: TRBV5-1; DNA: TGCGCCAGCAGCTTTTATAGCTACTACACTGAAGCTTTCTTT; CDR3: CASSFYSYYTEAFF
size: NA; J: TRBJ2-7; D: TRBD1; V: TRBV28; DNA: TGTGCCAGTGGGACAGGGTTGGACGAGCAGTACTTC; CDR3: CASGTGLDEQYF
size: many; J: TRBJ2-7; D: TRBD2; V: TRBV15; DNA: TGTGCCACCAGCAGAGACCGGGCGGGGGGTTTTTACGAGCAGTACTTC; CDR3: CATSRDRAGGFYEQYF
size: many; J: TRBJ2-3; D: NA; V: TRBV25-1; DNA: TGTGCCAGCAGTGATGGAGATACGCAGTATTTT; CDR3: CASSDGDTQYF
size: NA; J: TRBJ1-1; D: NA; V: TRBV27; DNA: TGTGCCAGCAGTTTAAGGCCACTCGACAGGGAAGCTTTCTTT; CDR3: CASSLRPLDREAFF
size: NA; J: TRBJ2-3; D: NA; V: TRBV25-1; DNA: TGTGCCAGCAGTGAATCGACCCTCCTATTTAGCACAGATACGCAGTATTTT; CDR3: CASSESTLLFSTDTQYF
size: NA; J: TRBJ2-7; D: NA; V: TRBV7-3; DNA: TGTGCCAGCAGCCTGCACCGGGACGGGGGCTCCTACGAGCAGTACTTC; CDR3: CASSLHRDGGSYEQYF
size: NA; J: TRBJ2-7; D: TRBD1; V: TRBV6-4; DNA: TGTGCCAGCAGTGACTCGTTTTGGACAGGGGGCAGATACGAGCAGTACTTC; CDR3: CASSDSFWTGGRYEQYF
size: NA; J: TRBJ1-2; D: NA; V: TRBV6-1; DNA: TGTGCCAGCACCGAGGGAGGGGACGCGGATGGCTACACCTTC; CDR3: CASTEGGDADGYTF
size: few; J: TRBJ2-7; D: TRBD2; V: TRBV29-1; DNA: TGCAGCGTTGTTCCGCGGGAGGGCTCCTACGAGCAGTACTTC; CDR3: CSVVPREGSYEQYF
size: many; J: TRBJ2-5; D: NA; V: TRBV25-1; DNA: TGTGCCAGCAGTGAATCTGGGGGAGAGCCGCAAGAGACCCAGTACTTC; CDR3: CASSESGGEPQETQYF
size: NA; J: TRBJ2-5; D: NA; V: TRBV11-2; DNA: TGTGCCAGCAGCTTAAGCCCAGGCCAAGAGACCCAGTACTTC; CDR3: CASSLSPGQETQYF
size: NA; J: TRBJ2-2; D: NA; V: TRBV6-4; DNA: TGTGCCAGCAGTGGACAGGAAAACACCGGGGAGCTGTTTTTT; CDR3: CASSGQENTGELFF